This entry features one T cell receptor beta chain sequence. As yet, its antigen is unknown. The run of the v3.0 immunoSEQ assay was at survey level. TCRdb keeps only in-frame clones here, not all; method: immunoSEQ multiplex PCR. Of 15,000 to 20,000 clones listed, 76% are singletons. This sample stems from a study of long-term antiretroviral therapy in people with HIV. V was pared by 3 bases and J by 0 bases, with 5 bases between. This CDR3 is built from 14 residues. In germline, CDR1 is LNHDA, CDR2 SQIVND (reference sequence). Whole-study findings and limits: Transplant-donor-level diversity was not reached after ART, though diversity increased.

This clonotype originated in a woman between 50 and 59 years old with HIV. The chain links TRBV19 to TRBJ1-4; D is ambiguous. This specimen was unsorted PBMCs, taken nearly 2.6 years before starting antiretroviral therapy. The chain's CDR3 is CASSMRPTNEKLFF. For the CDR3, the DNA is TGTGCCAGTAGTATGAGGCCAACTAATGAAAAACTGTTTTTT. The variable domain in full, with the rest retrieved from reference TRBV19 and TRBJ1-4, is DGGITQSPKYLFRKEGQNVTLSCEQNLNHDAMYWYRQDPGQGLRLIYYSQIVNDFQKGDIAEGYSVSREKKESFPLTVTSAQKNPTAFYLCASSMRPTNEKLFFGSGTQLSVL.